A selection of T cell receptor beta chains follows, all from one sample in a study of CD8 T cells in Susac syndrome. TCRdb independently ran MiXCR on the immunoSEQ multiplex PCR reads; one entry per CDR3 protein. In the table there are some 200,000 distinct CDR3 sequences, 95% of which are singletons. The sequencing input was CD4+ T cells from PBMCs. These receptor sequences come from a human donor with multiple sclerosis. CDR3s leave out the opening cysteine and the closing phenylalanine or tryptophan.

TRBJ2-6	TRBV5-1	ASSLTGSSGANVLT
TRBJ2-7	TRBV15	ATSRDLRKGPPYEQY
TRBJ2-1	TRBV28	ASSLLTSGSYNEQF
TRBJ2-7	TRBV14	ASSQGQGAIYEQY
TRBJ2-7	TRBV5-6	ASSRDGHYEQY
TRBJ1-4	TRBV4-1	ASSQDGAPGRDEKLF
TRBJ2-3	TRBV29-1	SVEDGLLTDTQY
TRBJ2-5	TRBV18	ASSPKTGSETQY
TRBJ1-6	TRBV6-6	ASSFQGRGSPLH
TRBJ1-2	TRBV29-1	SVEGGSSYGYT
TRBJ2-3	TRBV29-1	SVLAGGITDTQY
TRBJ2-5	TRBV7-2	ASSSLFFGAPQKTQY
TRBJ2-5	TRBV24-1	ATSDPAGPQETQY
TRBJ1-2	TRBV6-1	ANPAPGQPRVYGYT
TRBJ2-7	TRBV12-3/TRBV12-4	ASSFTRQGGEQY
TRBJ2-7	TRBV7-2	ASSQLKALRADEQY
TRBJ2-7	TRBV18	ASSPPRRVGHRHEQY
TRBJ2-1	TRBV29-1	TGRAGTGNEQF
TRBJ1-2	TRBV3-1	ASGPGGYGYT
TRBJ2-3	TRBV29-1	SVERRAGTDTQY
TRBJ2-5	TRBV29-1	SPADGAGGTQY
TRBJ2-1	TRBV7-2	ASSQMGWEQF
TRBJ2-3	TRBV14	ASSHNTIPDTQY
TRBJ2-5	TRBV30	AWSSAETQY
TRBJ2-1	TRBV20-1	SNLAGGVSDEQF
TRBJ2-1	TRBV28	ASSVPLGSFYNEQF
TRBJ2-3	TRBV5-1	ASSLRRGAPDTQY
TRBJ2-7	TRBV5-1	ASSLGTSSSYEQY
TRBJ2-5	TRBV5-4	ASSAGLAGIQETQY
TRBJ2-2	TRBV7-7	ASSLAKTGELF
TRBJ2-1	TRBV7-9	ASSLIGGSSYNEQF
TRBJ1-2	TRBV11-1	ASSFDRGTRDYGYT
TRBJ2-4	TRBV20-1	SADPRDSKNIQY
TRBJ2-3	TRBV11-2	ASSPQAGVWADTQY
TRBJ2-1	TRBV28	ASSLVGTEYNEQF
TRBJ2-3	TRBV11-2	ASSLGAGARDTQY
TRBJ2-7	TRBV20-1	SARVGTGGKYEQY
TRBJ2-7	TRBV7-9	ASSRAGTAATYEQY
TRBJ1-3	TRBV28	ASANSGTAGNTIY
TRBJ1-2	TRBV30	AWVPHNYGYT
TRBJ2-7	TRBV6-5	ASSYQPGTYEQY
TRBJ2-7	TRBV20-1	SALKDRLYEQY
TRBJ2-5	TRBV6-6	ASSYPGQQETQY
TRBJ2-2	TRBV20-1	SARTGGAIGELF
TRBJ1-1	TRBV30	AWPGPGGGAEAF
TRBJ1-5	TRBV6-5	ASSYSARGNQPQH
TRBJ2-7	TRBV7-3	ASSSPGQGLYEQY
TRBJ2-6	TRBV9	ASSKSTGNTGANVLT
TRBJ2-5	TRBV20-1	SASGQVNGETQY
TRBJ2-7	TRBV3-1	ASSQERLRRYEQY
TRBJ2-7	TRBV7-9	ASSSPRLAVYEQY
TRBJ2-1	TRBV20-1	SARDTGLVLNEQF
TRBJ2-7	TRBV20-1	SATGPSSGGLEQY
TRBJ2-3	TRBV20-1	SALMLAVTDTQY
TRBJ2-1	TRBV6-5	ASSYRKAGGYNEQF
TRBJ1-2	TRBV6-5	ASSNQQRNYGYT
TRBJ1-1	TRBV6-5	ASSQWGYTEAF
TRBJ2-2	TRBV12-3/TRBV12-4	ASSSRTGGGTGELF
TRBJ2-3	TRBV5-4	ASSSGLAVSTDTQY
TRBJ2-5	TRBV12-3/TRBV12-4	ASSPAGIRQETQY